One and the same sample provided the 2 T cell receptor beta chains below, sequenced in a study. TCRdb called the RT-PCR reads again in MiXCR, with one record for every CDR3 protein. Of about 680,000 distinct CDR3 sequences listed, 12% to 15% are singletons. The sequencing input was memory CD4+ T cells from blood. Receptors originate from a female donor in good health, serving as a healthy control.

This clonotype was seen at least ten times. J is TRBJ1-3 and V is TRBV29-1; D may be TRBD1 (5 bases). CDR1 and CDR2 (germline): SQVTM, ANQGSEA. CDR3 length: 13 residues. Trimming took 4 bases from V and 3 from J, leaving 10 bases between them. The CDR3 DNA reads as TGCAGCGTTGTATATGGGGGTGGAAACACCATATATTTT. Translating it yields CSVVYGGGNTIYF.

This clonotype has just a few counts. J is TRBJ2-7 and V is TRBV7-2; TRBD2 aligns across 11 bases. The J segment lost 4 bases and the V segment lost 5 bases, leaving 7 bases of the junction unmatched. This CDR3 spans 15 amino acids. The germline V gene has CDR1 SGHTA and CDR2 FQGNSA. CDR3 sequence (DNA): TGTGCCAGCAGCCTCACTAGCGGGGGACGATACGAGCAGTACTTC. It yields the protein CASSLTSGGRYEQYF.